This TCR beta chain emerged from a study of cytomegalovirus exposure and HLA in healthy donors. In regard to this clone: The antigen is not known. Other DNA sequences in this specimen translate into the identical CDR3.

Regarding the study as a whole: Across donors, presence/absence analyses took sequencing depth to be roughly uniform. Altogether, some 170 TCR beta chains were recorded as cytomegalovirus-associated.

Primers: 60 Vbeta forward and 13 Jbeta reverse. Generated by immunoSEQ multiplex PCR, the TCRdb table keeps only in-frame clones and is missing some. The sample has approximately 100,000 clones, just under 80% seen once. The CDR3 covers 13 residues. J lost 8 bases, V lost 6 bases, and 2 bases had no gene match. CDR1 and CDR2 (germline): SEHNR, FQNEAQ (reference sequence). This sequence joins TRBV7-9 and TRBJ1-6, with TRBD1 matching over 9 bases. The source material was PBMCs. The clonotype comes from a woman in her forties in good health and CMV-seronegative. CDR3 DNA sequence: TGTGCCAGCAGTGGACAGGGGTATTCACCCCTCCACTTT. As protein: CASSGQGYSPLHF.